The clone carrying this TCR beta chain appeared once. Its cognate antigen is unknown. The data were obtained in a study of beta chain features in type 1 diabetes. The study's findings and limits: A moderate, significant TCRB CDR3 shortening appeared in type 1 diabetes across four CD4+ subsets.

The V end lost 1 base, the J end lost 4 bases, and 11 bases lay between the germline ends. The length of the CDR3 is 15 residues. The V gene's germline CDR1 is MGHRA and CDR2 YSYEKL. A CD45RO/CCR7/CD25/CD127/CD95/CD27 panel sorted naive, central memory, regulatory and stem cell-like memory CD4+ cells. Post-sort purity exceeded 98% for all sorted populations. Expressed TCRB transcripts were sequenced, since all the RNA that had been isolated was reverse transcribed. TCRdb keeps only in-frame clones here, not all; method: immunoSEQ multiplex PCR. The sample yields a few hundred thousand clones, 11% to 15% seen once.

The chain uses TRBV4-1 and TRBJ1-5; D ambiguous. Source material: naive CD4+ T cells from blood. This sequence originates from a man younger than 45 in good health. CDR3 residues: CASSQVLGSNQPQHF. CDR3 DNA: TGCGCCAGCAGCCAAGTTCTGGGGTCAAATCAGCCCCAGCATTTT.